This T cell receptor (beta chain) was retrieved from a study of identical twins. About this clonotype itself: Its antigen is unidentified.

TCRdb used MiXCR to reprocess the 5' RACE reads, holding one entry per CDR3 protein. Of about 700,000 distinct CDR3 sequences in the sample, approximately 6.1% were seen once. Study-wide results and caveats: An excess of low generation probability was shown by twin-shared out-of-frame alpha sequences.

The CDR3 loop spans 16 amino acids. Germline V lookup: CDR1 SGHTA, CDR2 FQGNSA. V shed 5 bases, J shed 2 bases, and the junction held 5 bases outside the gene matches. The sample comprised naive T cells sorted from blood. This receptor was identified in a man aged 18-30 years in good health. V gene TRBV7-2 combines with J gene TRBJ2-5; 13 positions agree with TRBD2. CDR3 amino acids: CASSPGLAGRQETQYF. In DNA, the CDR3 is TGTGCCAGCAGCCCGGGACTAGCGGGGAGACAAGAGACCCAGTACTTC. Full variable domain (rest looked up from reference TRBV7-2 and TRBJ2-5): GAGVSQSPSNKVTEKGKDVELRCDPISGHTALYWYRQSLGQGLEFLIYFQGNSAPDKSGLPSDRFSAERTGGSVSTLTIQRTQQEDSAVYLCASSPGLAGRQETQYFGPGTRLLVL.